The 19 T cell receptor beta chains below all came from one sample that was sequenced in a study of tumour-infiltrating T cells in Burkitt lymphoma. Profiled with immunoSEQ multiplex PCR; TCRdb holds only in-frame clones, not every one. The profile shows 4,000 or so clones, under 20% of them singletons. Material for sequencing was tumor tissue. Receptors originate from a human donor with diffuse large B-cell lymphoma. Some clones in this sample may be carry-over from other donors' samples.

This clone has a handful of counts. This chain connects TRBV14 to TRBJ2-7; D gene unclear. This CDR3 spans 15 amino acids. The ends were cut back, 1 base at V and 0 bases at J, with 10 bases in the middle. The germline gives CDR1 SGHDN, CDR2 FVKESK. The CDR3 here is CASSQVFGSSYEQYF. CDR3 in DNA: TGTGCCAGCAGCCAAGTCTTTGGAAGCTCCTACGAGCAGTACTTC. Combining the CDR3 with reference TRBV14 and TRBJ2-7 gives the whole variable domain EAGVTQFPSHSVIEKGQTVTLRCDPISGHDNLYWYRRVMGKEIKFLLHFVKESKQDESGMPNNRFLAERTGGTYSTLKVQPAELEDSGVYFCASSQVFGSSYEQYFGPGTRLTVT.

This chain joins TRBV25-1 and TRBJ2-5; 14 bases match TRBD2. The V gene's germline CDR1 is MGHDK and CDR2 SYGVNS. V lost 7 bases, J lost 11 bases, and 9 bases stayed unmatched. CDR3 length equals 14 residues. The CDR3 here is CASTPGLAGVEQYF. The CDR3, as DNA: TGTGCCAGCACCCCGGGACTAGCGGGAGTTGAGCAGTACTTC.

The V call is TRBV29-1, the J call TRBJ2-7; 8 bases agree with TRBD1. The CDR3 is 12 amino acids. V trimming: 3 bases; J trimming: 6 bases; junction bases outside the gene matches: 4. Germline CDR1 is SQVTM and CDR2 is ANQGSEA. Written as DNA, the CDR3 is TGCAGCGTTGAGACAGGGGTGAGCGAGCAGTACTTC. This translates into CSVETGVSEQYF.

The sample holds a few counts of this clone. The gene calls are TRBV19 and TRBJ2-2; D not resolved. V gave up 5 bases and J gave up 6 bases, with 7 bases separating them. Germline CDR1 is LNHDA and CDR2 is SQIVND (reference sequence). CDR3 length: 12 residues. This chain's CDR3 is CASSSRAGELFF. Written as DNA, the CDR3 is TGTGCCAGTAGTTCAAGGGCCGGGGAGCTGTTTTTT. Full variable domain (outside the CDR3, taken from reference TRBV19 and TRBJ2-2): DGGITQSPKYLFRKEGQNVTLSCEQNLNHDAMYWYRQDPGQGLRLIYYSQIVNDFQKGDIAEGYSVSREKKESFPLTVTSAQKNPTAFYLCASSSRAGELFFGEGSRLTVL.

This clone was found once. The genes are TRBV12-5 and TRBJ2-3; D is perhaps TRBD2 (7 bases). The V gene lost 1 base and the J gene lost 5 bases, with 10 bases spanning the gap. Germline V gives CDR1 LGHNT, CDR2 FRNRAP. CDR3 length equals 14 residues. In nucleotides, the CDR3 is TGTGCTAGTGGTTTGGGCGGGGGCATAGATACGCAGTATTTT. Its translation is CASGLGGGIDTQYF.

V is TRBV11-3 and J is TRBJ2-1; the D is unclear. V was clipped by 0 bases and J by 10 bases, with 10 bases between them. This CDR3 region has 13 residues. CDR1 is SGHNT and CDR2 is YENEEA in the germline V gene. In DNA, the CDR3 is TGTGCCAGCAGCTTAGATCTTAACGGCGAGCAGTTCTTC. Translated: CASSLDLNGEQFF.

The J gene is TRBJ2-1, the V gene TRBV5-4; 10 bases are a match to TRBD2. The V segment lost 3 bases and the J segment 8 bases; nucleotides outside the gene matches: 11. CDR1 and CDR2 from the germline V gene are SGHNT and YYREEE (reference sequence). CDR3 length: 16 amino acids. The DNA for the CDR3 is TGTGCCAGCAGCTCCCGAGGGCTAGCGGGAGTCGATGAGCAGTTCTTC. This gives the protein CASSSRGLAGVDEQFF.

The chain combines TRBV7-9 with TRBJ2-5; TRBD1 matches 7 bases. Germline V lookup: CDR1 SEHNR, CDR2 FQNEAQ (reference sequence). The CDR3 spans 16 residues. J gave up 2 bases and V 2 bases, and 8 bases lay outside the gene matches. CDR3 sequence (DNA): TGTGCCAGCAGCTTAACTGGGACAGCCATTCAAGAGACCCAGTACTTC. Residues: CASSLTGTAIQETQYF.

The table lists this clone with a few counts. The chain uses TRBV6-5 and TRBJ1-4, with D perhaps TRBD1 (5 bases). Germline V gene lookup returns CDR1 MNHEY and CDR2 SVGAGI. The CDR3 is 16 residues long. Trimming removed 0 bases at V and 7 bases at J, with 15 bases between. The CDR3 region has the DNA TGTGCCAGCAGTTACTCTAGCACAGGCATGGGTGAAAAACTGTTTTTT. Its translation is CASSYSSTGMGEKLFF.

This clone was counted only a few times. The V call is TRBV21-1, the J call TRBJ2-7; TRBD1 is the table's D call, not checked against the DNA. TRBV21-1 is designated a pseudogene. There are 17 residues in the CDR3. Here the CDR3 DNA reads TGTGCCAGCAGCAGTCTCAGCTGGGACATAACCCACTACGAGCAGTACTTC. Protein product: CASSSLSWDITHYEQYF.

The J gene is TRBJ1-4, the V gene TRBV7-2, with 9 bases identical to TRBD1. The CDR3 covers 14 residues. Unmatched junction bases numbered 8, after V lost 5 bases and J lost 10 bases. CDR1 is SGHTA, CDR2 FQGNSA, per germline. The CDR3 DNA is TGTGCCAGCAGCGTACAGGGGGCTGGTGGAAAACTGTTTTTT. Encoded protein: CASSVQGAGGKLFF.

The gene calls are TRBV28 and TRBJ2-7; possibly TRBD1 for D (5 bases). V lost 6 bases and J lost 2, with 11 bases in between. This CDR3 comprises 13 residues. Germline V gives CDR1 MDHEN, CDR2 SYDVKM. The CDR3 region is CASSPDIAYEQYF. CDR3 nucleotide sequence: TGTGCCAGCAGCCCGGACATAGCCTACGAGCAGTACTTC.

This clone was observed a few times. This chain connects TRBV9 to TRBJ2-7, with TRBD1 matching 12 bases. CDR1 and CDR2 (germline): SGDLS, YYNGEE. CDR3 length: 15 amino acids. The junction had 8 bases not matched to a gene; V was cut back by 5 bases and J by 5 bases. The DNA for the CDR3 is TGTGCCAGCAGTGCCGGGACAGGGGGCAGGAACGAGCAGTACTTC. Translating it yields CASSAGTGGRNEQYF.

The rearrangement joins TRBV20-1 to TRBJ1-2; D not certain. The CDR3 loop spans 11 amino acids. From germline, CDR1 is DFQATT and CDR2 SNEGSKA (reference sequence). V lost 0 bases to trimming and J lost 3 bases, with 2 bases between them. The CDR3 DNA reads TGCAGTGCTAGAGACGACTATGGCTACACCTTC. This encodes CSARDDYGYTF.

This chain uses TRBV6-5 with TRBJ2-5; no reliable D call. CDR1 and CDR2 (germline): MNHEY, SVGAGI. CDR3 length: 15 amino acids. Trimming took 4 bases from V and 5 from J, leaving 17 bases between them. CDR3 bases: TGTGCCAGCAGTTGGGCTAGAAGGCCTTTTGAGACCCAGTACTTC. It specifies CASSWARRPFETQYF.

This clone was observed a few times. This chain uses TRBV7-2 with TRBJ2-1, with 10 bases aligning to TRBD2. The J segment lost 4 bases and the V segment lost 7 bases, leaving 4 bases of the junction unmatched. There are 14 residues in the CDR3. Germline V gene sequence: CDR1 SGHTA, CDR2 FQGNSA. The CDR3 DNA sequence: TGTGCCAGCACTCCGGGACTAGCGTACAATGAGCAGTTCTTC. Its protein is CASTPGLAYNEQFF.

V is TRBV11-1 and J is TRBJ2-2; D might be TRBD2 (6 bases). The germline CDR1 and CDR2 sequences are SGHAT and FQDESV (reference sequence). The V and J ends lost 1 base and 1 base respectively, with 13 bases between them. This CDR3 has 17 residues. The CDR3 nucleotides read TGTGCCAGCAGCTTAGACCCCAAGCGGGTGAACACCGGGGAGCTGTTTTTT. Translated: CASSLDPKRVNTGELFF.

Only a few counts were recorded for this clone. The chain is built from TRBV4-1 and TRBJ1-2; D not certain. V lost 2 bases and J 3 bases, leaving 13 bases between the germline ends. Germline V gene lookup returns CDR1 MGHRA and CDR2 YSYEKL. The CDR3 totals 15 residues. CDR3 sequence: CASSQPPRGDYGYTF. DNA of the CDR3: TGCGCCAGCAGCCAACCTCCCCGGGGTGACTATGGCTACACCTTC.

This rearrangement joins TRBV4-3 to TRBJ2-6; D gene ambiguous. The CDR3 extends over 13 amino acids. The germline V and J ends were trimmed by 0 bases and 4 bases, with 1 base remaining between them. Per germline, CDR1 LGHNA and CDR2 YSLEER. Here the CDR3 DNA reads TGCGCCAGCAGCCAAGAAGGGGCCAACGTCCTGACTTTC. Translated, it gives CASSQEGANVLTF.